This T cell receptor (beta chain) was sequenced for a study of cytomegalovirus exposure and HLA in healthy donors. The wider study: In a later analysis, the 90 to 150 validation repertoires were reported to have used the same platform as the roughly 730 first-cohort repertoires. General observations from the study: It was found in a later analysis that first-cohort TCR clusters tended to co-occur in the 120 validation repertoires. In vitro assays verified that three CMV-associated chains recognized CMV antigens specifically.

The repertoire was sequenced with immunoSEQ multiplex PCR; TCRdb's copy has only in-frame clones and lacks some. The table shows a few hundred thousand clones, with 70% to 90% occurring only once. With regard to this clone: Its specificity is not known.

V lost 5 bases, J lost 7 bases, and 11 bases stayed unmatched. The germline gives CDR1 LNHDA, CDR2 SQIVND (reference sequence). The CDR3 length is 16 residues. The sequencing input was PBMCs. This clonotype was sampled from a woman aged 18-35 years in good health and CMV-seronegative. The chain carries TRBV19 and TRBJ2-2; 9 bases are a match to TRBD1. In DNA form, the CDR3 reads TGTGCCAGTAGTTATTTTGGGGACAGGGAGAACGGGGAGCTGTTTTTT. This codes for CASSYFGDRENGELFF.